This T cell receptor beta chain originates from a study of cytomegalovirus exposure and HLA in healthy donors. Study-wide points: Subsequent analysis revealed that first-cohort TCR clusters tended to co-occur in the roughly 120 validation repertoires. There were a few CMV-associated chains whose specificity for CMV antigens was confirmed in vitro.

Produced via immunoSEQ multiplex PCR; TCRdb's table is partial and in-frame only. In the table there are around 190,000 clones, 86% of which are singletons. The donors formed part of the approximately 120-subject validation cohort, distinct from the roughly 730-subject first cohort. On this clone: Its target is unknown.

V was pared by 8 bases and J by 2 bases, with 5 bases of the junction left unmatched. CDR3 length: 13 amino acids. CDR1 and CDR2 from the germline V gene are MNHEY and SVGAGI. This receptor was obtained from a woman between 18 and 29 years old in good health and CMV-seronegative. The sequenced sample consisted of PBMCs. The rearrangement links TRBV6-5 to TRBJ2-7; 8 bases line up with TRBD2. The CDR3 protein is CASAPRGAYEQYF. The CDR3 DNA is TGTGCCAGCGCCCCGCGGGGGGCCTACGAGCAGTACTTC.